This record concerns one T cell receptor (beta chain) sequence. This clonotype was seen ten or more times. Its antigen specificity is not known. Base qualities are not provided; no much larger clone lies one nucleotide away. The entry originates in a study of early T cells in non-severe SARS-CoV-2 infection (dated by TCRdb to the early 2020s). Concerning the study at large: Because TCR sequencing relied on bulk RNA taken from unsorted whole blood, pairing of alpha and beta chains was not possible.

Broader findings and caveats from the paper: VDJdb matching was skewed toward anti-spike CD8 responses, so virus-specific expansions were likely underestimated and private and CD4 specificities were missed.

CDR3 length: 14 amino acids, cysteine to phenylalanine. Just CDR3 DNA is preserved here, 42 bases in frame from base 1. Looking up the germline V gene yields CDR1 LGHNA and CDR2 YSLEER. Trimming removed 0 bases from V and 12 bases from J, leaving 15 bases between the germline ends. Library construction relied on 5' RACE. Data came from a NextSeq 500. In the TCR library protocol, unique molecular identifiers were attached to individual cDNA molecules to correct for PCR bias and sequencing error. Both TCR alpha and beta chains were sequenced, and tight co-correlation was observed between alpha and beta sequence abundances in each sample. The original pipeline was this. V gene, J gene and CDR3 annotation of TCR sequences was performed with Decombinator V4. TCRs were defined as expanded if a significant change between any two time points was detected under a Poisson model with p below 0.0001. TCR abundances were normalised to the total number of TCRs sequenced in each sample and reported as counts per million. TRAV1-2 paired with TRAJ12, TRAJ20 or TRAJ33 defined MAIT TCRs, while TRAV10 paired with TRAJ18 defined iNKT TCRs. VDJdb, accessed 1 November 2021, was searched for CMV, EBV and SARS-CoV-2 annotated TCRs, with TCRs annotated for multiple antigens excluded. Clones were called with MiXCR by TCRdb after fastp trimmed the public reads at Q25, and only in-frame beta chains were retained. Each entry merges the rows of one CDR3 protein and shows their most common DNA and genes. The V and J calls were not made by the authors but by TCRdb's processing. This sample gives about 19,000 distinct CDR3 sequences in total; approximately 4% of them show up just once. Together, the top ten hold about 7.2% of the sample.

This was a case-control study nested in a cohort of healthcare workers in London, UK, who had nasopharyngeal swab PCR tests and blood samples taken every week. Healthcare workers were recruited between 23 and 31 March 2020, during the week of the UK lockdown, and were followed weekly for up to about 15 weeks. The rearrangement joined TRBV4-3 to TRBJ2-1; no D gene can be assigned with confidence. The sample consisted of whole blood. The receptor was derived from an adult who was a healthcare worker with PCR-confirmed SARS-CoV-2 infection or an uninfected control (not recorded which). The CDR3 corresponds to CASSQDPVVARQFF. The bases are TGCGCCAGCAGCCAAGATCCGGTAGTAGCTCGGCAGTTCTTC.